This entry lists 22 T cell receptor beta chains sequenced from one sample in a study of cytomegalovirus exposure and HLA in healthy donors (dated by TCRdb to the late 2010s). The library was made by the immunoSEQ multiplex PCR assay. For the multiplex PCR, a mixture combining 60 forward primers for TCR Vbeta segments and 13 reverse primers for TCR Jbeta segments was used. Sourced from immuneACCESS, this table was stored by TCRdb with only in-frame sequences that have V and J called. A share of the clones is absent; for the studies checked, an unresolved V gene accounts for under half, and the remainder has no known explanation. In all, the sample holds 150,000 or so clones, and around nine tenths of those were seen once. Jointly, the top ten make up approximately 2% of the sample. The sample comprised PBMCs. The receptor set was obtained from a woman under 30 in good health and CMV-seronegative.

The chain joins TRBV6-5 to TRBJ1-2; no reliable D call. V lost 2 bases and J 4 bases, leaving 14 bases between the germline ends. CDR3 size: 15 residues. Germline assignment: CDR1 MNHEY and CDR2 SVGAGI. Here the CDR3 DNA reads TGTGCCAGCAGTTACCTGTCAGGTTCTGGCTATGGCTACACCTTC. It is translated as CASSYLSGSGYGYTF.

The chain joins TRBV5-5 to TRBJ1-5, with 7 bases lining up with TRBD1. J was trimmed by 6 bases and V by 4 bases; bases with no gene match: 22. Germline values: CDR1 SGHKS, CDR2 YYEKEE (reference sequence). This CDR3 contains 19 residues. The CDR3 protein is CASSLYPGRGIDRVQPQHF. DNA for the CDR3: TGTGCCAGCAGCCTCTACCCCGGCAGGGGGATTGATCGTGTTCAGCCCCAGCATTTT.

The V and J genes are TRBV27 and TRBJ1-2, with a weak D call TRBD1 (5 bases). The CDR3 has 13 residues. The germline V gene has CDR1 MNHEY and CDR2 SMNVEV (reference sequence). The V end was cut by 8 bases, the J end by 3 bases, with 13 bases between. Written as DNA, the CDR3 is TGTGCCAGCCGACTGGCGGGGGACTATGGCTACACCTTC. It specifies CASRLAGDYGYTF.

Details on this clone: One junction end disagrees with the germline gene, perhaps due to a read error. The genes are TRBV28 and TRBJ2-1, with a weak D call TRBD2 (5 bases). This CDR3 spans 16 amino acids. CDR1 and CDR2 (germline): MDHEN, SYDVKM. CDR3 loop: CASRFGFRGHYNEQFF. CDR3 DNA: TGTGCCAGCCGTTTTGGGTTTCGGGGTCACTACAATGAGCAGTTCTTC.

J is TRBJ1-4 and V is TRBV5-1; no firm D call. The CDR3 contains 14 residues. V lost 3 bases to trimming and J lost 0 bases, with 6 bases between them. Germline loops: CDR1 SGHRS, CDR2 YFSETQ. The CDR3 coding sequence is TGCGCCAGCAGCTCGACTGCAACTAATGAAAAACTGTTTTTT. Translation gives CASSSTATNEKLFF.

J is TRBJ2-6 and V is TRBV7-6, with a tentative D call TRBD1 (6 bases). This CDR3 is 16 amino acids long. V lost 1 base and J lost 2, with 9 bases in between. CDR1 and CDR2 from the germline V gene are SGHVS and FNYEAQ. The CDR3 sequence: CASSLGGHPGANVLTF. The DNA of the CDR3 is TGTGCCAGCAGCTTAGGGGGACACCCTGGGGCCAACGTCCTGACTTTC.

The V call is TRBV2, the J call TRBJ1-5, with D tentatively TRBD1 (5 bases). The CDR3 consists of 12 residues. Germline CDR1 and CDR2: SNHLY and FYNNEI. V was clipped by 11 bases and J by 5 bases, with 13 bases between them. CDR3 DNA sequence: TGTGCCGCAGGACAATCTGATCAGCCCCAGCATTTT. It encodes CAAGQSDQPQHF.

CDR3 nucleotides: TGCGCCAGCAGCTTACAGGGGCTTGGTGAAAAACTGTTTTTT. As protein: CASSLQGLGEKLFF. The chain is built from TRBV5-1 and TRBJ1-4, with 7 bases lining up with TRBD1. The V and J ends lost 2 bases and 7 bases, in that order; junction bases with no gene match: 5. Germline CDR1 SGHRS, CDR2 YFSETQ. The CDR3 consists of 14 residues. The whole variable domain, remainder taken from reference TRBV5-1 and TRBJ1-4, is KAGVTQTPRYLIKTRGQQVTLSCSPISGHRSVSWYQQTPGQGLQFLFEYFSETQRNKGNFPGRFSGRQFSNSRSEMNVSTLELGDSALYLCASSLQGLGEKLFFGSGTQLSVL.

This rearrangement joins TRBV5-1 to TRBJ2-1; TRBD1 agrees at 8 bases. The ends lost 2 bases at V and 4 bases at J; junction bases unmatched: 5. Germline-derived CDR1 and CDR2 are SGHRS and YFSETQ. The CDR3 spans 15 residues. The CDR3: CASSFWGQEYNEQFF. In DNA, the CDR3 is TGCGCCAGCAGCTTTTGGGGACAGGAGTACAATGAGCAGTTCTTC.

The chain employs TRBV14 and TRBJ1-2; tentative D call: TRBD1 (6 bases). The CDR3 sequence is 15 residues long. The V end lost 4 bases, the J end lost 2 bases, and 14 bases lay between the germline ends. Germline CDR1 and CDR2: SGHDN and FVKESK. CDR3 residues: CASSRNMDSNYGYTF. DNA of the CDR3: TGTGCCAGCAGCCGAAACATGGACAGCAACTATGGCTACACCTTC.

This sequence joins TRBV5-6 and TRBJ1-3, with TRBD1 identical over 7 bases. Germline trimming cut 0 bases from V and 3 bases from J; bases unmatched to any gene: 3. Looked up from germline, CDR1 is SGHDT and CDR2 is YYEEEE. This CDR3 region has 15 residues. CDR3 sequence: CASSLGGGDGNTIYF. The CDR3 DNA reads TGTGCCAGCAGCTTGGGAGGGGGCGATGGAAACACCATATATTTT.

This clone was picked up a small number of times. V is TRBV7-3 and J is TRBJ2-5, with a possible D match to TRBD1 (5 bases). The J call is uncertain, as TRBJ2-7 better fits the DNA end. Germline V gene data show CDR1 as SGHTA and CDR2 as FQGTGA. This CDR3 has 14 amino acids. CDR3 DNA: TGTGCCAGCCGACGTTTGACAGCCCACCGCGAGCAGTACTTC. Amino acid sequence: CASRRLTAHREQYF.

This clone was seen more than once but under ten times. This rearrangement joins TRBV7-8 to TRBJ1-3; D not resolved. In germline, CDR1 is SGHVS, CDR2 FQNEAQ. Trimming took off 2 bases at V and 5 bases at J, with 7 bases between the two ends. The CDR3 is made up of 13 amino acids. DNA of the CDR3: TGTGCCAGCAGCTTACCCGGGAGAAACACCATATATTTT. Its protein product is CASSLPGRNTIYF.

The CDR3: CASRGQARYTGELFF. DNA for the CDR3: TGTGCCAGTAGAGGACAGGCCAGATACACCGGGGAGCTGTTTTTT. The V gene is TRBV19, the J gene TRBJ2-2, with TRBD1 matching over 7 bases. CDR3 length: 15 residues. V trimming: 6 bases; J trimming: 3 bases; junction bases outside the gene matches: 7. Germline values: CDR1 LNHDA, CDR2 SQIVND (reference sequence). Based on the CDR3 plus reference TRBV19 and TRBJ2-2, the full variable domain is DGGITQSPKYLFRKEGQNVTLSCEQNLNHDAMYWYRQDPGQGLRLIYYSQIVNDFQKGDIAEGYSVSREKKESFPLTVTSAQKNPTAFYLCASRGQARYTGELFFGEGSRLTVL.

The gene calls are TRBV16 and TRBJ1-5; D remains unclear. V lost 4 bases to trimming and J lost 2 bases, with 12 bases between them. Looked up from germline, CDR1 is KGHSY and CDR2 is FQNENV. The CDR3 sequence is 15 residues long. CDR3 DNA: TGTGCCAGCAGCCGAAGTTCGGGAGGCAATCAGCCCCAGCATTTT. This sequence encodes CASSRSSGGNQPQHF.

This sequence joins TRBV5-4 and TRBJ1-1; a weak D match, TRBD1 (6 bases). The germline gives CDR1 SGHNT, CDR2 YYREEE (reference sequence). The germline V and J ends were trimmed by 5 bases and 5 bases, with 10 bases remaining between them. The CDR3 is made up of 12 amino acids. The CDR3, as DNA: TGTGCCAGCAGTCAGGGGCGGACTGAAGCTTTCTTT. This codes for CASSQGRTEAFF. The complete variable domain, with remaining parts taken from reference TRBV5-4 and TRBJ1-1, reads ETGVTQSPTHLIKTRGQQVTLRCSSQSGHNTVSWYQQALGQGPQFIFQYYREEENGRGNFPPRFSGLQFPNYSSELNVNALELDDSALYLCASSQGRTEAFFGQGTRLTVV.

V is TRBV7-9 and J is TRBJ1-1; 8 bases agree with TRBD1. Germline V gives CDR1 SEHNR, CDR2 FQNEAQ (reference sequence). Trimming removed 5 bases from V and 4 bases from J; junction bases left unmatched: 6. The CDR3 sequence is 14 residues long. CDR3 residues: CASSRPGGITEAFF. In DNA, the CDR3 is TGTGCCAGCAGCCGCCCAGGGGGCATCACTGAAGCTTTCTTT.

The chain uses TRBV7-2 and TRBJ2-1; the D gene is possibly TRBD2 (6 bases). Germline CDR1 SGHTA, CDR2 FQGNSA. V was pared by 3 bases and J by 0 bases, with 12 bases between. This CDR3 contains 16 residues. The CDR3 here is CASSFGGDSSYNEQFF. CDR3 sequence (DNA): TGTGCCAGCAGCTTTGGCGGGGATAGCTCCTACAATGAGCAGTTCTTC.

This clone came up a few times. This chain connects TRBV4-1 to TRBJ2-3; possibly TRBD2 for D (6 bases). Germline assignment: CDR1 MGHRA and CDR2 YSYEKL. This CDR3 comprises 18 residues. V lost 0 bases to trimming and J lost 0 bases, with 16 bases between them. Here the CDR3 DNA reads TGCGCCAGCAGCCAAGACCGGCGGGGCAGAACTAGCACAGATACGCAGTATTTT. Its protein product is CASSQDRRGRTSTDTQYF.

For the CDR3, the DNA is TGTGCCAGCGGTCTTACCGGGGGCTCTGGAAACACCATATATTTT. Its protein product is CASGLTGGSGNTIYF. V and J are TRBV27 and TRBJ1-3; a possible D gene is TRBD1 (5 bases). Trimming shortened V by 8 bases and J by 0 bases, and 14 bases separated the two germline ends. The CDR3 length is 15 residues. Germline loops: CDR1 MNHEY, CDR2 SMNVEV (reference sequence).

The chain joins TRBV6-5 to TRBJ1-1; D possibly corresponds to TRBD1 (6 bases). The length of the CDR3 is 13 residues. CDR1 is MNHEY, CDR2 SVGAGI, per germline. The V and J ends lost 8 bases and 5 bases respectively, with 15 bases between them. CDR3 coding DNA: TGTGCCAGCGAGGGGGACCAGGGGACTGAAGCTTTCTTT. Amino acids: CASEGDQGTEAFF.

The CDR3 loop reads CASSPTGPYEQYF. The CDR3 DNA sequence: TGTGCCAGCAGTCCGACAGGGCCCTACGAGCAGTACTTC. The chain carries TRBV7-8 and TRBJ2-7, with 7 bases aligning to TRBD1. Germline-derived CDR1 and CDR2 are SGHVS and FQNEAQ. With V trimmed by 6 bases and J by 2 bases, 4 bases remained unmatched. This CDR3 has 13 amino acids.